This TCR beta chain was captured by sequencing in a study of blood T cells in healthy people across ages. Turning to the study itself: Capturing about one barcoded beta molecule per two T cells was achieved by template switching. Findings and limits, study-wide: Using unsorted PBMCs precluded a conclusive naive versus antigen-experienced comparison. Not knowing donor CMV status may have confounded expanded clonotype changes.

In this sample, this clonotype turned up a few times. The antigen remains undetermined. The CDR3 runs 18 residues. Germline CDR1 MNHEY, CDR2 SVGAGI. With 0 bases clipped from V and 5 bases from J, the junction kept 12 bases outside the gene matches. The use of a sample-barcoded 5' primer and a J-beta primer mix characterized a second PCR of about 6 to 12 cycles. A single record per CDR3 protein comes from TCRdb applying MiXCR to the 5' RACE reads. The data hold 540,000 or so distinct CDR3 sequences, with 27% observed a single time. Sequencing was performed on blood. The sequence derives from a woman in her sixties or seventies in good health. The V gene is TRBV6-5, the J gene TRBJ2-5; 10 bases are shared with TRBD2. The DNA for the CDR3 is TGTGCCAGCAGTTACTCGAGTGGTAGCGGGGGGTCGTGGGAGACCCAGTACTTC. Translation gives CASSYSSGSGGSWETQYF.